This T cell receptor (beta chain) derives from a study of type 1 and type 2 diabetes patients. Study at large: Participants included type 1 and type 2 diabetes patients plus nondiabetic controls. Study conclusions and caveats: Groups were not age- or gender-matched, which may bias interpretation.

The CDR3 has 15 residues. The germline V gene encodes CDR1 LGHDT and CDR2 YNNKEL (reference sequence). The ends were cut back, 3 bases at V and 4 bases at J, with 13 bases in the middle. Points on this clonotype: What it recognizes is unknown.

Other autoimmune diseases and infections within the past four weeks excluded donors. Genomic DNA was the PCR template. Multiplex PCR with 30 forward and 13 reverse primers amplified the TCR beta CDR3. TCRdb re-called the multiplex PCR reads through MiXCR, storing one row per CDR3 protein. The sample has some 250,000 distinct CDR3 sequences; 40% to 50% are singletons. Sequencing used peripheral blood mononuclear cells (PBMCs). The source is a man between 18 and 35 years old with type 2 diabetes. This chain connects TRBV3-1 to TRBJ2-1; D possibly corresponds to TRBD2 (5 bases). DNA of the CDR3: TGTGCCAGCAGCCAGAGTGAGGGTGGTTACAATGAGCAGTTCTTC. It translates to CASSQSEGGYNEQFF.